These 5 T cell receptor beta chains were sequenced from one sample in a study of blood T cell repertoires in COVID-19. Using immunoSEQ multiplex PCR, the repertoire was profiled, and TCRdb retains in-frame clones only, with some absent. The table records approximately 97,000 clones, 70% to 85% of them present only once. The sequenced sample was peripheral blood. All receptors come from a man in his fifties or sixties with active or convalescent COVID-19.

The V call is TRBV7-2, the J call TRBJ2-3; D gene ambiguous. V was pared by 5 bases and J by 4 bases, with 22 bases between. In germline, CDR1 is SGHTA, CDR2 FQGNSA. The CDR3 consists of 17 residues. The CDR3 DNA is TGTGCCAGCAGCATTCGATCCGGTGGTGATTCCGCAGATACGCAGTATTTT. This translates into CASSIRSGGDSADTQYF.

This chain's CDR3 is CASSPDSSYGYTF. CDR3 in DNA: TGTGCCAGCTCCCCTGACAGTTCCTATGGCTACACCTTC. The chain is built from TRBV18 and TRBJ1-2, with D possibly being TRBD1 (5 bases). The CDR3 loop spans 13 amino acids. V was shortened by 6 bases and J by 4 bases, with 12 bases between the two germline ends. CDR1 is KGHSH and CDR2 is LQKENI in the germline V gene.

This chain uses TRBV30 with TRBJ2-2, with 7 bases fitting TRBD2. With 0 bases clipped from V and 7 bases from J, the junction kept 8 bases outside the gene matches. The V gene's germline CDR1 is GTSNPN and CDR2 SVGIG (reference sequence). This CDR3 spans 15 amino acids. The CDR3 DNA reads as TGTGCCTGGAGTGTACGACGGACTAGTAGCGGGGAGCTGTTTTTT. Its protein is CAWSVRRTSSGELFF. The entire variable domain, with the rest obtained from reference TRBV30 and TRBJ2-2, is as follows: SQTIHQWPATLVQPVGSPLSLECTVEGTSNPNLYWYRQAAGRGLQLLFYSVGIGQISSEVPQNLSASRPQDRQFILSSKKLLLSDSGFYLCAWSVRRTSSGELFFGEGSRLTVL.

The rearrangement joins TRBV2 to TRBJ2-3; D remains unclear. There are 14 residues in the CDR3. CDR1 is SNHLY and CDR2 is FYNNEI in the germline V gene. V was shortened by 4 bases and J by 7 bases, with 15 bases between the two germline ends. The DNA for the CDR3 is TGTGCCAGCAGTGGATCGGCAGGATCGAATACGCAGTATTTT. Encoded protein: CASSGSAGSNTQYF.

The rearrangement links TRBV7-8 to TRBJ1-5; weak D call: TRBD1 (5 bases). Trimming removed 5 bases from V and 7 bases from J, with 12 bases in between. The length of the CDR3 is 13 residues. Germline lookup yields CDR1 SGHVS and CDR2 FQNEAQ. CDR3 nucleotides: TGTGCCAGCAGCCGGGACTATTTGCAGCCCCAGCATTTT. The encoded protein is CASSRDYLQPQHF.